This is a list of T cell receptor beta chains from one sample in a study of blood T cells in healthy people across ages. TCRdb ran MiXCR on the 5' RACE reads and lists one entry per CDR3 protein. Of more than 500,000 distinct CDR3 sequences listed, about 26% are singletons. Sequenced material: blood. Receptors originate from a woman between 65 and 79 years old in good health. Both conserved end residues are part of each CDR3.

TRBV12-3/TRBV12-4	CASRDTGYEQFF
TRBV20-1	CSASGRVGSGYTF
TRBV7-2	CASSSTPGYNEQFF
TRBV29-1	CSVQRTGGQETQYF
TRBV20-1	CSANRGVNEKLFF
TRBV7-2	CASSRRLAGDPPDTQYF
TRBV5-6	CASSLVPGGAGYTF
TRBV6-5	CASSSRRTGGPSSYNEQFF
TRBV11-3	CASRFRGFQETQYF
TRBV6-2/TRBV6-3	CVSSYLTGSYGYTF
TRBV12-3/TRBV12-4	CASRRGRSEAFF